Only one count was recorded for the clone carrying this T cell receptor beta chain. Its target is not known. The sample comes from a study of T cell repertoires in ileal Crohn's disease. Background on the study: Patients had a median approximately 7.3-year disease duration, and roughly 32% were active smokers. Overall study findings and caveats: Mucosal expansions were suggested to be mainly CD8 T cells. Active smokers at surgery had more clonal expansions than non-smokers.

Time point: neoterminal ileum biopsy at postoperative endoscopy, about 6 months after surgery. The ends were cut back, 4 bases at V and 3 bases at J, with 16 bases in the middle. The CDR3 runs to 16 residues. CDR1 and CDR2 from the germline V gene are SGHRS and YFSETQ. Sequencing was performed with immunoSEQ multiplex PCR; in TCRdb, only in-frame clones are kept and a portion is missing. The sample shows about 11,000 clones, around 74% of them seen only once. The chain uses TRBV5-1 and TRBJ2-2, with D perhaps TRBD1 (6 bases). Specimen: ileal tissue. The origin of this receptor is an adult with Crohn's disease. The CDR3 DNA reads TGCGCCAGCAGCCCACCACAGGGAACGGACACCGGGGAGCTGTTTTTT. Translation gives CASSPPQGTDTGELFF. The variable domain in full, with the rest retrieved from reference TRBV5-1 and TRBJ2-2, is KAGVTQTPRYLIKTRGQQVTLSCSPISGHRSVSWYQQTPGQGLQFLFEYFSETQRNKGNFPGRFSGRQFSNSRSEMNVSTLELGDSALYLCASSPPQGTDTGELFFGEGSRLTVL.